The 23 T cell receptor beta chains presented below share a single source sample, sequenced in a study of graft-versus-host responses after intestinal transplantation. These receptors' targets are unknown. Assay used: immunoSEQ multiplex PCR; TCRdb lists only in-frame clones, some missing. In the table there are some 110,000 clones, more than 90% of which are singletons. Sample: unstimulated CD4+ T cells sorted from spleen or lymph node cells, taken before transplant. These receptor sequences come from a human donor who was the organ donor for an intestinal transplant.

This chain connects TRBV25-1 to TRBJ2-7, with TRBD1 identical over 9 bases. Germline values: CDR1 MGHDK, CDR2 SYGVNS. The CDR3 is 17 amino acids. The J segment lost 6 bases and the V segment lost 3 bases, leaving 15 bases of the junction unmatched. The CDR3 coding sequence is TGTGCCAGCAGTGACCCCCGGGACAGGGAGAATCCCCTCGAGCAGTACTTC. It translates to CASSDPRDRENPLEQYF.

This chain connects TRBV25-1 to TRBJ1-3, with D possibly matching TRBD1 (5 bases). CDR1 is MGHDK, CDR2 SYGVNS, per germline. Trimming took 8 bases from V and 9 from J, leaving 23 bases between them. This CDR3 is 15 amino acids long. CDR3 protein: CASGPPDGGLGTIYF. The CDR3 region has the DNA TGTGCCAGCGGCCCACCTGATGGGGGTTTGGGCACCATATATTTT.

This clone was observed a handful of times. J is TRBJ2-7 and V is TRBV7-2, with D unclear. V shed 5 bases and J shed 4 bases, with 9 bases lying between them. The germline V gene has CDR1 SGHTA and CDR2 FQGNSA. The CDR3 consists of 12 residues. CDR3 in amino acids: CASSPHGYEQYF. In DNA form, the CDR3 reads TGTGCCAGCAGCCCCCATGGGTACGAGCAGTACTTC.

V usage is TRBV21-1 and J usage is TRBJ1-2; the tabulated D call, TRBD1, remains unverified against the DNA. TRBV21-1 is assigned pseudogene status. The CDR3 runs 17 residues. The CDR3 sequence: CASSKKGQGMEFYGYTF. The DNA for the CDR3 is TGTGCCAGCAGCAAAAAGGGACAGGGGATGGAGTTTTATGGCTACACCTTC.

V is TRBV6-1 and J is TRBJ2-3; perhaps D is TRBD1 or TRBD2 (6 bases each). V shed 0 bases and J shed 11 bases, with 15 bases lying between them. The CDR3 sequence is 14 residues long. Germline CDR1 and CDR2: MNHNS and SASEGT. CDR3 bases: TGTGCCAGCAGTGAAGCAGGCGGAGGGACAAGGCAGTATTTT. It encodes CASSEAGGGTRQYF.

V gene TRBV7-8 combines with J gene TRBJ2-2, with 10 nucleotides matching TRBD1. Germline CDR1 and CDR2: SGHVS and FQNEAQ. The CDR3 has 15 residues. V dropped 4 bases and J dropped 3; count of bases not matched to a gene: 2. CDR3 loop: CASSWGTGDTGELFF. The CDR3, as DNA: TGTGCCAGCAGCTGGGGGACAGGGGACACCGGGGAGCTGTTTTTT.

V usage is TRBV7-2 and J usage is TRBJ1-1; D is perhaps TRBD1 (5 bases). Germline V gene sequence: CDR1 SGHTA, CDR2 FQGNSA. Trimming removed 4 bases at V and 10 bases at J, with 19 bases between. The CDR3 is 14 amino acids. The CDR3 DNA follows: TGTGCCAGCAGCTGGGGCGCCGGCGGGTTGTCAGCTTTCTTT. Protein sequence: CASSWGAGGLSAFF.

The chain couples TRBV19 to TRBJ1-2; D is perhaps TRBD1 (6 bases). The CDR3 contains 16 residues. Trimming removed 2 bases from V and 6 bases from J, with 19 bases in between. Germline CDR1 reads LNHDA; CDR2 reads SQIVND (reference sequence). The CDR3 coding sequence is TGTGCCAGTAGTATAAGGAAGAAGGGACAAGCTAATGGCTACACCTTC. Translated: CASSIRKKGQANGYTF.

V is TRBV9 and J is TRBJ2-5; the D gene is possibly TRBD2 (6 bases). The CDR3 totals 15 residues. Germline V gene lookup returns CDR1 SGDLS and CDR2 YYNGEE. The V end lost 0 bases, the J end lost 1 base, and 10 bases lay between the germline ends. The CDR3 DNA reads TGTGCCAGCAGCGTAGGGACTATACTCCAAGAGACCCAGTACTTC. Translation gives CASSVGTILQETQYF.

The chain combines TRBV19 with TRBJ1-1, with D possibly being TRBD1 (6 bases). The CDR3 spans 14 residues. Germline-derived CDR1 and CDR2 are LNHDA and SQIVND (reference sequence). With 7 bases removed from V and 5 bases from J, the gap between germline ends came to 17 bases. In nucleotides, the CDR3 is TGTGCCAGTAATCCCGGACGAGGGGGAACTGAAGCTTTCTTT. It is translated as CASNPGRGGTEAFF.

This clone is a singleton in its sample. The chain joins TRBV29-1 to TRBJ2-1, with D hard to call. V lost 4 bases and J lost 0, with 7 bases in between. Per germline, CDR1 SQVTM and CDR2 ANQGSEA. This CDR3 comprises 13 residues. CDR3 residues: CSVGQDSYNEQFF. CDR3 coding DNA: TGCAGCGTTGGGCAGGACTCCTACAATGAGCAGTTCTTC.

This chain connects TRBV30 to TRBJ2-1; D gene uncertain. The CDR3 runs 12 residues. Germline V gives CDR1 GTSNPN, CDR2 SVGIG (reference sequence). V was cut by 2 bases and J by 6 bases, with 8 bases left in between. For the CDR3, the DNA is TGTGCCTGGAGTCCCACAACCAATGAGCAGTTCTTC. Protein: CAWSPTTNEQFF.

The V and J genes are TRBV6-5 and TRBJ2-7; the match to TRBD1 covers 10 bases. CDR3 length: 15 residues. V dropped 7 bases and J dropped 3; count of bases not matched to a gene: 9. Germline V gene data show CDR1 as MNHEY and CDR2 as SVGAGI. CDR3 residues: CASTSTGGNYYEQYF. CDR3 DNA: TGTGCCAGCACCTCGACAGGGGGCAATTACTACGAGCAGTACTTC.

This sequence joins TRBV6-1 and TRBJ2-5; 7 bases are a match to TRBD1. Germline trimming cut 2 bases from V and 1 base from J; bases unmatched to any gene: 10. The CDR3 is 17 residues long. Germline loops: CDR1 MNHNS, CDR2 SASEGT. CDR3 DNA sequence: TGTGCCAGCAGTGAAATCCGGACAGGCGGCCGCCAAGAGACCCAGTACTTC. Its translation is CASSEIRTGGRQETQYF.

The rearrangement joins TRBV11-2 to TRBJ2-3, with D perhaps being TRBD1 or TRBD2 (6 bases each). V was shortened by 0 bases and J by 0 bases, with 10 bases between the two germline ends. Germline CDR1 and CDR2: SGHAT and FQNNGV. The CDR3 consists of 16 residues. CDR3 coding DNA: TGTGCCAGCAGCTTAGACGGAGGGGGGAGCACAGATACGCAGTATTTT. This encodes CASSLDGGGSTDTQYF.

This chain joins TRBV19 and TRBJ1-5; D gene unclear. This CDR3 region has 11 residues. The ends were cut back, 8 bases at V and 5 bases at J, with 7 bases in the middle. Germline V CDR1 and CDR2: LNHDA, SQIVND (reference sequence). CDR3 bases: TGTGCCAGTCATAGGGATCAGCCCCAGCATTTT. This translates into CASHRDQPQHF.

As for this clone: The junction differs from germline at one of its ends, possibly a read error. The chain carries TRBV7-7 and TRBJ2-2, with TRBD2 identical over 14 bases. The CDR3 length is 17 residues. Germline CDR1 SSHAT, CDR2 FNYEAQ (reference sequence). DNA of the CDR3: TGTGCTAGCAGTCCCGGACTAGCGGGAGGAAGTACCGGGGAGCTGTTTTTT. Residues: CASSPGLAGGSTGELFF.

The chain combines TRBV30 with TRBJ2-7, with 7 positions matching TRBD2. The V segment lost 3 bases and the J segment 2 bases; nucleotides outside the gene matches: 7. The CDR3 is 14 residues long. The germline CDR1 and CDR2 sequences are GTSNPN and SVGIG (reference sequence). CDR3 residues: CAWRRVAGTYEQYF. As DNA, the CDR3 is TGTGCCTGGAGAAGGGTAGCGGGTACCTACGAGCAGTACTTC. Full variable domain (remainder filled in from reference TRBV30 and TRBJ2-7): SQTIHQWPATLVQPVGSPLSLECTVEGTSNPNLYWYRQAAGRGLQLLFYSVGIGQISSEVPQNLSASRPQDRQFILSSKKLLLSDSGFYLCAWRRVAGTYEQYFGPGTRLTVT.

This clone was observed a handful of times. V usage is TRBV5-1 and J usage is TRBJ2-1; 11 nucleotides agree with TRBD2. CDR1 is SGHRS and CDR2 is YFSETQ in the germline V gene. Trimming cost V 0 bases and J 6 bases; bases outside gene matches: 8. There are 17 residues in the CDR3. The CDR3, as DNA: TGCGCCAGCAGCTTGGACAGGGCTAGCGGGAGGACCAATGAGCAGTTCTTC. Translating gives CASSLDRASGRTNEQFF. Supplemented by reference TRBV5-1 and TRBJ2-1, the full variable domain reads KAGVTQTPRYLIKTRGQQVTLSCSPISGHRSVSWYQQTPGQGLQFLFEYFSETQRNKGNFPGRFSGRQFSNSRSEMNVSTLELGDSALYLCASSLDRASGRTNEQFFGPGTRLTVL.

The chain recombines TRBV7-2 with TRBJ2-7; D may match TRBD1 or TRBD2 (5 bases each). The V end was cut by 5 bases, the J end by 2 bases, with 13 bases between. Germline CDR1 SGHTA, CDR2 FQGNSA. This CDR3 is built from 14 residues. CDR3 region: CASSPRVGAYEQYF. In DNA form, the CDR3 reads TGTGCCAGCAGCCCCCGGGTGGGGGCCTACGAGCAGTACTTC.

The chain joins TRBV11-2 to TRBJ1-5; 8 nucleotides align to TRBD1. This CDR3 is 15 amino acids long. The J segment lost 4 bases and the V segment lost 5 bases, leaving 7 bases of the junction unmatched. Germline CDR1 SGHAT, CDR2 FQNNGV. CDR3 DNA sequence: TGTGCCAGCAGCCGAGACAGGGGAGGGAATCAGCCCCAGCATTTT. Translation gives CASSRDRGGNQPQHF.

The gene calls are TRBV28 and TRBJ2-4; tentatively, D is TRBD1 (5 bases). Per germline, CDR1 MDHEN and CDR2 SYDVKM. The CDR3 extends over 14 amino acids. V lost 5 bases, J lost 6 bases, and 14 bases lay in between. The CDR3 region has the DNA TGTGCCAGCAGTGGCCCCACAGGTGGAAACATTCAGTACTTC. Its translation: CASSGPTGGNIQYF.

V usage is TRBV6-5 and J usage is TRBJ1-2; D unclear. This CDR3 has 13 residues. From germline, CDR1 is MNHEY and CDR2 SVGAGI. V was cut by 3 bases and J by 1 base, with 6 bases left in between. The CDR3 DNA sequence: TGTGCCAGCAGTTATGGCCGTAACTATGGCTACACCTTC. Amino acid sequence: CASSYGRNYGYTF.